The clone carrying this T cell receptor beta chain was seen a few times. The data originate from a study of Graves' ophthalmopathy and Graves' hyperthyroidism. Amplified material comprised TCR beta CDR3 regions derived from RNA transcripts. Investigators did first-round RT-PCR with HTBI primers, then second-round multiplex PCR. MiXCR, applied by TCRdb to the multiplex PCR reads, yields one record per CDR3 protein. The data contain 600,000 to 650,000 distinct CDR3 sequences, 22% of them seen just once; the ten biggest clones take up about 6.6%. Per the germline V gene, CDR1 is MNHNS and CDR2 is SASEGT. The CDR3 runs 17 residues. Trimming cost V 0 bases and J 6 bases, with 15 bases left between them.

This chain connects TRBV6-1 to TRBJ1-6; D ambiguous. The sample taken for sequencing was peripheral blood. The sequence came from a woman between 18 and 29 years old with stable Graves' hyperthyroidism. Some clones in this sample may be carry-over from other donors' samples. CDR3 loop: CASSEALASMSNSPLHF. Here the CDR3 DNA reads TGTGCCAGCAGTGAAGCGCTGGCATCGATGTCTAATTCACCCCTCCACTTT.